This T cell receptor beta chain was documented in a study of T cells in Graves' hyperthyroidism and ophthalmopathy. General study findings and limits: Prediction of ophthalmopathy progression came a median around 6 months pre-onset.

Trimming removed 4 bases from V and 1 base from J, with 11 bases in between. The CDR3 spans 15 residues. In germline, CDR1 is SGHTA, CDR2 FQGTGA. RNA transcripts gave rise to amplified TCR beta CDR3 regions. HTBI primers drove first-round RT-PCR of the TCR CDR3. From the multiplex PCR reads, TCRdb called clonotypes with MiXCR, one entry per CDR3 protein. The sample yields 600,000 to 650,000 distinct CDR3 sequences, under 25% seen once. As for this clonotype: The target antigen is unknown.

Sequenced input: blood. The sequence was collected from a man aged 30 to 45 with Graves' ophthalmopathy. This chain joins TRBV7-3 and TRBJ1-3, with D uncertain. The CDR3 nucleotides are TGTGCCAGCAGCTCAACAACCACATCTGGAAACACCATATATTTT. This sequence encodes CASSSTTTSGNTIYF.